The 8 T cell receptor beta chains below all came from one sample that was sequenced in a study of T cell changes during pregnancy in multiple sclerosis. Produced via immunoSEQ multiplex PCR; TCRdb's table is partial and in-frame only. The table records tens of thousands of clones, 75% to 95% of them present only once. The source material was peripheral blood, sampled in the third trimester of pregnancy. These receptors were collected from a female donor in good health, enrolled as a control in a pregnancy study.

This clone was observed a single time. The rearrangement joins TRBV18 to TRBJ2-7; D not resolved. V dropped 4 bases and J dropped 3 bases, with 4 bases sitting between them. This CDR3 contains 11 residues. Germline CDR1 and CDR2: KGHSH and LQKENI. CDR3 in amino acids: CASSQHYEQYF. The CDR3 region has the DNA TGTGCCAGCTCACAACACTACGAGCAGTACTTC.

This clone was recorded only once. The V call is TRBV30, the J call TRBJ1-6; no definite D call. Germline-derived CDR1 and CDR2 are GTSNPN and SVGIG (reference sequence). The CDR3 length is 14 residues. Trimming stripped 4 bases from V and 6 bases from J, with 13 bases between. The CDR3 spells CAWISAGANSPLHF. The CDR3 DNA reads TGTGCCTGGATAAGTGCAGGCGCTAATTCACCCCTCCACTTT.

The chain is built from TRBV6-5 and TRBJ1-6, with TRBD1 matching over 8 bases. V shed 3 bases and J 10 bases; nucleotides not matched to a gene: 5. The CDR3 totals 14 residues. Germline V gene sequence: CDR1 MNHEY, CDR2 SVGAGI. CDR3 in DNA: TGTGCCAGCAGTTATGCAGGGACAGGATCACCCCTCCACTTT. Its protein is CASSYAGTGSPLHF.

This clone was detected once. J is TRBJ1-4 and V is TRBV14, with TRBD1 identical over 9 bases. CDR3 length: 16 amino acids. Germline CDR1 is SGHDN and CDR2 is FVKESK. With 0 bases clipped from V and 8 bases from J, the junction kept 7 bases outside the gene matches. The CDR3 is CASSQEFGTGREKLFF. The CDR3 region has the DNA TGTGCCAGCAGCCAAGAGTTCGGGACAGGGCGCGAAAAACTGTTTTTT.

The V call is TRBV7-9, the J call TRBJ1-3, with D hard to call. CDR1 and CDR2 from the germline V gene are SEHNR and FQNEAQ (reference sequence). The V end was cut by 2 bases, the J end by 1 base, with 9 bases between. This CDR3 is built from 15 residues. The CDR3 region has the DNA TGTGCCAGCAGCTTATCGGCGGGGTCTGGAAACACCATATATTTT. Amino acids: CASSLSAGSGNTIYF.

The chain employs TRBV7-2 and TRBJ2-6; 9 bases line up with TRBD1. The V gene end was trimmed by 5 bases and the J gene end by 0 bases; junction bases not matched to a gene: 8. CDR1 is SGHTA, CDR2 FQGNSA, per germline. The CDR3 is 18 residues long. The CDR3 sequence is CASSHRGQGSSGANVLTF. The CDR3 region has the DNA TGTGCCAGCAGCCACCGAGGACAGGGGAGCTCTGGGGCCAACGTCCTGACTTTC.

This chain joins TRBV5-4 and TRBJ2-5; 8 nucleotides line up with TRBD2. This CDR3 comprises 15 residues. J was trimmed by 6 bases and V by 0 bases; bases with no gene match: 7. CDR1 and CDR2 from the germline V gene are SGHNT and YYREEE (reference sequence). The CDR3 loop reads CASSLVERGPQTQYF. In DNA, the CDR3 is TGTGCCAGCAGCTTGGTGGAGCGGGGGCCTCAGACCCAGTACTTC.

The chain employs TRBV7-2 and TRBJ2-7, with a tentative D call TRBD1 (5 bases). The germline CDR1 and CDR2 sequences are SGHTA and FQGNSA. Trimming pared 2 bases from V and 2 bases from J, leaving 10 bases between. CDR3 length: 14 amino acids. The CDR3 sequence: CASSLSKGPYEQYF. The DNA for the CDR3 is TGTGCCAGCAGCTTATCCAAGGGGCCCTACGAGCAGTACTTC.